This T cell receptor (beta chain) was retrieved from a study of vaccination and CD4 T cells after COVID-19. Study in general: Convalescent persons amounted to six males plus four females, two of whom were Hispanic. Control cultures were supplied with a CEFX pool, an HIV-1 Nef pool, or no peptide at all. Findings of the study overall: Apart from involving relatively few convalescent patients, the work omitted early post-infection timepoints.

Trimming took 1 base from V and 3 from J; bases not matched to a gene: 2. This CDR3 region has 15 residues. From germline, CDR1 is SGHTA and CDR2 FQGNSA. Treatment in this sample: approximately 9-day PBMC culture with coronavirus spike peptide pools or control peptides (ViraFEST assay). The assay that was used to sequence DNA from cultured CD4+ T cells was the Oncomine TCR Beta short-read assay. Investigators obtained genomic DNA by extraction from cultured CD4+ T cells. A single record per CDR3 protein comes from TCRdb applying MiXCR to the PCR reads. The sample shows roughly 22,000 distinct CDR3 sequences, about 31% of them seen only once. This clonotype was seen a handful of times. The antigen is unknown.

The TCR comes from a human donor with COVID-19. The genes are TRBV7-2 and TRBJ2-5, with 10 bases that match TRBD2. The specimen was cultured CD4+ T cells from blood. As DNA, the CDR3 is TGTGCCAGCAGCTTAGTTAGCGGGGGGAAAGAGACCCAGTACTTC. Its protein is CASSLVSGGKETQYF.